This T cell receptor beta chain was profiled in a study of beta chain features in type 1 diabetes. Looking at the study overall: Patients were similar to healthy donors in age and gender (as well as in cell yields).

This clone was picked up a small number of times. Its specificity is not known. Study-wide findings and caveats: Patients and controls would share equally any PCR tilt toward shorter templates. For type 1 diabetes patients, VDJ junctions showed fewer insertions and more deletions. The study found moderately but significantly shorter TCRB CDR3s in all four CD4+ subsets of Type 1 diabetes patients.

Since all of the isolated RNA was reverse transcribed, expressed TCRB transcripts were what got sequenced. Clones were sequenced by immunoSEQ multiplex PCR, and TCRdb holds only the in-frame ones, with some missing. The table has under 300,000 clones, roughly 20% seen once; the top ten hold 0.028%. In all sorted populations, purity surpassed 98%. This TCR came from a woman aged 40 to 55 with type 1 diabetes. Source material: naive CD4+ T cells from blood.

The CDR3 DNA reads as TGCGCCAGCAGCTTGGCCGAACTTTACGAGCAGTACTTC. Translating it yields CASSLAELYEQYF. V is TRBV5-1 and J is TRBJ2-7; the D is unclear. Trimming removed 0 bases at V and 4 bases at J, with 8 bases between. CDR1 and CDR2 (germline): SGHRS, YFSETQ. The CDR3 sequence is 13 residues long.